Presented here are 7 T cell receptor beta chains from one specimen sequenced in a study of blood T cell repertoires in COVID-19. Using immunoSEQ multiplex PCR, the repertoire was profiled, and TCRdb retains in-frame clones only, with some absent. The sample contains about 83,000 clones, under 80% of which appear only once. Input material: peripheral blood. The receptors derive from a woman aged 80 or over with active or convalescent COVID-19.

This clone was detected a few times. The CDR3 DNA is TGTGCCAGCAGCCAAGGAGGTTGGATCGAAGGCTCTGGAAACACCATATATTTT. This sequence encodes CASSQGGWIEGSGNTIYF. This chain uses TRBV3-1 (or the pseudogene TRBV3-2) with TRBJ1-3; D is ambiguous. Trimming stripped 1 base from V and 0 bases from J, with 16 bases between. The CDR3 totals 18 residues. Germline-derived CDR1 and CDR2 are LGHDT and YNNKEL (reference sequence).

The rearrangement joins TRBV18 to TRBJ1-2; no clear D gene. Trimming removed 3 bases at V and 0 bases at J, with 8 bases between. The CDR3 contains 14 residues. In germline, CDR1 is KGHSH, CDR2 LQKENI. CDR3 sequence (DNA): TGTGCCAGCTCACCGTTAGGAGCTAACTATGGCTACACCTTC. Protein product: CASSPLGANYGYTF.

V usage is TRBV6-2 or TRBV6-3 and J usage is TRBJ1-1; 11 nucleotides align to TRBD1. Germline CDR1 is MNHEY and CDR2 is SVGEGT. The CDR3 covers 16 residues. J was trimmed by 6 bases and V by 6 bases; bases with no gene match: 12. The CDR3 loop reads CASSPGTGGYAAEAFF. The CDR3 DNA sequence: TGTGCCAGCAGCCCCGGGACAGGGGGATATGCGGCTGAAGCTTTCTTT.

As for this clone: A junction boundary mismatches the germline segment, possibly from a read error. The V and J genes are TRBV12-5 and TRBJ2-3, with 7 nucleotides matching TRBD2. Looked up from germline, CDR1 is LGHNT and CDR2 is FRNRAP. The CDR3 is 15 residues long. The CDR3 region has the DNA TGCCTCGGGGGGAGCGGCGGGGATTTTACAGATACGCAGTATTTT. This sequence encodes CLGGSGGDFTDTQYF.

The V gene is TRBV11-3, the J gene TRBJ2-1, with D perhaps TRBD1 (7 bases). Per germline, CDR1 SGHNT and CDR2 YENEEA. V was shortened by 5 bases and J by 9 bases, with 17 bases between the two germline ends. The CDR3 covers 14 residues. The CDR3 sequence is CASSQVGTAGEQFF. CDR3 DNA: TGTGCCAGCAGCCAGGTGGGGACAGCGGGTGAGCAGTTCTTC.

This chain links TRBV7-2 with TRBJ2-5; TRBD1 aligns across 11 bases. This CDR3 spans 14 amino acids. Germline-derived CDR1 and CDR2 are SGHTA and FQGNSA. J lost 6 bases, V lost 5 bases, and 5 bases had no gene match. Here the CDR3 reads CASSPGTGGKTQYF. CDR3 nucleotides: TGTGCCAGCAGCCCGGGGACAGGGGGAAAGACCCAGTACTTC.

This clone came up once. The chain links TRBV4-3 to TRBJ2-1; the match to TRBD2 covers 12 bases. The V segment lost 10 bases and the J segment 3 bases; nucleotides outside the gene matches: 10. CDR3 size: 16 residues. Germline V gene lookup returns CDR1 LGHNA and CDR2 YSLEER. The CDR3 nucleotides read TGCGCCACATCTAACAGACTAGCGGGGGACTACAATGAGCAGTTCTTC. It is translated as CATSNRLAGDYNEQFF.